This TCR beta chain was profiled in a study of cytotoxic CD8 clonotypes in ibrutinib-treated CLL (dated by TCRdb to about 2021). For the wider study: The cohort included some 14 treatment-naive and 11 relapsed/refractory patients; 17 to 18 were IGHV unmutated. Longitudinal samples were available for about 30% of the 86 trial participants. Cryopreserved peripheral blood mononuclear cells were obtained prior to treatment, at the time of response, and at either disease progression or sustained remission. Partial responses were observed in roughly 25 patients and complete responses in 2; after a median follow-up of around 64 months, remission was maintained in 15 or so patients and progression was observed in some 12. Patients were still on ibrutinib when every remission and progressive disease sample was collected. The response samples were drawn at a median of approximately twelve months into treatment, with a range of about 6 to 36 months. On average, each sample yielded about 250,000 productive templates and tens of thousands of productive rearrangements. Results and caveats for the whole study, not just this receptor: An increase in clonality was observed at ibrutinib response, with clonality remaining stable during sustained remission and falling back toward baseline at progression. Public clonotypes were rare and either contracted or stayed stable during treatment, and the rise in clonality at ibrutinib response reflected the expansion of private clonotypes. Baseline clonality exceeded that of age-matched healthy donors and correlated strongly with circulating CD8+ T-cell counts. Lymph node repertoires were not examined, and the timing of sampling was not matched between patients in sustained remission and those whose disease progressed.

The time point label here, explained by the study, means: less than 30 months on ibrutinib. Approximately 2 micrograms of genomic DNA were extracted from cryopreserved PBMCs for TCR beta library preparation. Longitudinal blood samples from CLL patients on ibrutinib monotherapy underwent high-throughput TCR beta sequencing. Patients were enrolled in a phase 2 open-label single-center ibrutinib monotherapy trial. On a MiSeq, deep resolution sequencing aimed for a depth between 1 in 1 million and 1 in 200,000 T cells, with each clonotype covered approximately 10x on average. TCR beta libraries were generated with the immunoSEQ hsTCRB Kit. The authors' pipeline ran thus. ImmunoSEQ Data Assistant and ImmunoSEQ Analyzer were used for data analysis, and V, D and J genes were assigned according to IMGT definitions. Clonality was computed as one minus normalized Shannon entropy of productive rearrangement frequencies, ranging from 0 to 1. Public clonotype analysis was restricted to overrepresented clonotypes comprising at least 0.05% of each patient's repertoire. Some 13 age-matched healthy donor repertoires from immuneACCESS served as clonality controls. TCRdb holds this immuneACCESS table with in-frame rearrangements only. Some clones are missing; in checked studies, unresolved V genes explain under half, and the rest has no known cause. The DNA was the basis for D and trimming; V, J and clone size are from that table. The sample has roughly 250,000 clones on record, under 80% of them singletons. Approximately 15% of the sample goes to the ten largest clones.

A remark on this clone: Its antigen specificity is not known. No much larger clone is present one base from it, and per-base qualities are unavailable.

CDR1 MNHEY and CDR2 SMNVEV are derived from the germline V gene (reference sequence). V is cut by 2 bases and J by 1 base, and the space between the germline ends is 3 bases. The CDR3 spans 13 residues, from the cysteine through the phenylalanine. Just CDR3 DNA is preserved here, 39 bases in frame from base 1. Sequencing was performed on PBMCs, taken after 24 months of ibrutinib treatment. The sequence came from a human donor with chronic lymphocytic leukemia. The chain joins TRBV27 to TRBJ1-5; no confident D gene assignment can be made. The nucleotide sequence is given as TGTGCCAGCAGTTTACGAAGCAATCAGCCCCAGCATTTT. It is translated as CASSLRSNQPQHF.